Following are 6 T cell receptor beta chains from one sample sequenced in a study of molecular identifiers for immune sequencing clone quantification. MiXCR, applied by TCRdb to the PCR reads, yields one record per CDR3 protein. The sample lists 40,000 to 45,000 distinct CDR3 sequences, around 20% occurring once. The material sequenced was naive CD8+ T cells from blood, with Jurkat cell RNA spiked in. Subset here: FACS-sorted CD8+CD4-CCR7+CD45RA+ naive T cells. These TCRs come from a human donor in good health. Some libraries in this study had Jurkat cell RNA spiked in.

This clonotype was seen repeatedly, ten times or more. The chain carries TRBV4-2 and TRBJ2-1; TRBD2 agrees at 13 bases. CDR1 is LGHNA, CDR2 YNFKEQ, per germline. After removal of 4 bases from V and 7 bases from J, the junction contained 7 bases not matched to a gene. The CDR3 is 16 amino acids. The CDR3 coding sequence is TGTGCCAGCAGCCGAACCACTAGCGGGAGGGGGAATGAGCAGTTCTTC. It translates to CASSRTTSGRGNEQFF.

Comment on this clonotype: One base away lies a much larger clone, so this may be a sequencing read error. The V call is TRBV11-2, the J call TRBJ2-1, with D uncertain. CDR1 and CDR2 (germline): SGHAT, FQNNGV. This CDR3 contains 13 residues. The V end was cut by 0 bases, the J end by 7 bases, with 7 bases between. CDR3 sequence: CASSLDSENEQFF. The CDR3 bases are TGTGCCAGCAGCTTAGACTCGGAGAATGAGCAGTTCTTC.

At least ten counts were recorded for this clonotype. This rearrangement joins TRBV27 to TRBJ2-1; D gene uncertain. Germline CDR1 and CDR2: MNHEY and SMNVEV (reference sequence). V lost 8 bases, J lost 5 bases, and 4 bases lay in between. The CDR3 sequence is 10 residues long. CDR3 DNA sequence: TGTGCCAGCGGTGACAATGAGCAGTTCTTC. Its translation is CASGDNEQFF.

Comments on this clonotype: A read error is possible here, since a much larger clone lies one base away. The V and J genes are TRBV20-1 and TRBJ2-1; perhaps TRBD2 as D (5 bases). CDR3 length: 13 residues. V was shortened by 3 bases and J by 6 bases, with 12 bases between the two germline ends. Germline V gene data show CDR1 as DFQATT and CDR2 as SNEGSKA (reference sequence). The CDR3 loop reads CSARVVGSNEQFF. The CDR3 DNA reads TGCAGTGCTAGGGTTGTAGGGAGCAATGAGCAGTTCTTC.

This clonotype was recorded many times. The chain uses TRBV29-1 and TRBJ1-2; D is unclear. The V end was cut by 1 base, the J end by 3 bases, with 12 bases between. Germline V gene sequence: CDR1 SQVTM, CDR2 ANQGSEA. This CDR3 spans 14 amino acids. For the CDR3, the DNA is TGCAGCGTTGAAGGGGCCCCGAACGACTATGGCTACACCTTC. Translated: CSVEGAPNDYGYTF. Together with reference TRBV29-1 and TRBJ1-2, the CDR3 gives the full variable domain: SAVISQKPSRDICQRGTSLTIQCQVDSQVTMMFWYRQQPGQSLTLIATANQGSEATYESGFVIDKFPISRPNLTFSTLTVSNMSPEDSSIYLCSVEGAPNDYGYTFGSGTRLTVV.

This clonotype has at least ten counts. The CDR3 nucleotides are TGCGCCAGCAGCTGGGGACTAGCGGGGCTAACCTACAATGAGCAGTTCTTC. Protein sequence: CASSWGLAGLTYNEQFF. The gene calls are TRBV5-1 and TRBJ2-1; TRBD2 aligns across 13 bases. Germline V lookup: CDR1 SGHRS, CDR2 YFSETQ. The length of the CDR3 is 17 residues. The trim removed 3 bases at V and 2 bases at J, leaving 5 bases unmatched.